The clone carrying this T cell receptor (beta chain) was seen ten or more times. Its cognate antigen is unknown. In patients chosen for sequencing, flow cytometry had shown CD8+CD57+ cell expansion. Severe acquired aplastic anemia affected all patients. The data stem from a study of CD8+CD57+ T cells in acquired aplastic anemia. Across the study: Quantities of DNA derived from sorted CD4+ and CD8+ cells averaged roughly 3 ug.

The template for TCR beta VDJ and CDR3 sequence profiling was genomic DNA. TCRdb independently ran MiXCR on the reads; one entry per CDR3 protein. The table lists some 170,000 distinct CDR3 sequences, more than 45% of them singletons. This CDR3 spans 12 amino acids. V lost 3 bases and J lost 7, with 10 bases in between. Study-wide results and caveats: There were 25 to 30 CD8+ CDR3 sequences that occurred in both patients and controls.

Material for sequencing was sorted CD4+, CD8+, or CD8+CD57+ T cells (not recorded which) from PBMCs. J is TRBJ2-7 and V is TRBV12-3 or TRBV12-4; D is unclear. The source is a human donor with aplastic anemia. The CDR3 is CASSLAPGEQYF. The CDR3 DNA follows: TGTGCCAGCAGTTTGGCCCCTGGAGAGCAGTACTTC.